This TCR beta chain derives from a study of cytomegalovirus exposure and HLA in healthy donors. Study-level findings and limits: Specificity of a few CMV-associated chains for CMV antigens was verified in vitro. The classifier reportedly diagnosed cytomegalovirus status with high specificity and sensitivity. Later work showed greater clonal expansion in HLA-associated TCR beta chains than in equally common others. With later analysis, a missense DCLRE1C variant became linked to TCR beta V- and J-gene trimming.

The germline V gene has CDR1 SNHLY and CDR2 FYNNEI. The CDR3 length is 14 residues. V lost 7 bases and J lost 1, with 11 bases in between. PCR employed 60 Vbeta and 13 Jbeta primers. TCRdb keeps only in-frame clones here, not all; method: immunoSEQ multiplex PCR. In the table there are roughly 120,000 clones, roughly 73% of which are singletons. On this clone itself: Its antigen is unknown.

Sequencing was done on a sample of PBMCs. J is TRBJ1-5 and V is TRBV2; unclear D gene. This TCR was recovered from a man aged 55 to 70 in good health and CMV-seropositive. For the CDR3, the DNA is TGTGCCAGCACCATGGGAGGGAGCAATCAGCCCCAGCATTTT. This sequence encodes CASTMGGSNQPQHF.